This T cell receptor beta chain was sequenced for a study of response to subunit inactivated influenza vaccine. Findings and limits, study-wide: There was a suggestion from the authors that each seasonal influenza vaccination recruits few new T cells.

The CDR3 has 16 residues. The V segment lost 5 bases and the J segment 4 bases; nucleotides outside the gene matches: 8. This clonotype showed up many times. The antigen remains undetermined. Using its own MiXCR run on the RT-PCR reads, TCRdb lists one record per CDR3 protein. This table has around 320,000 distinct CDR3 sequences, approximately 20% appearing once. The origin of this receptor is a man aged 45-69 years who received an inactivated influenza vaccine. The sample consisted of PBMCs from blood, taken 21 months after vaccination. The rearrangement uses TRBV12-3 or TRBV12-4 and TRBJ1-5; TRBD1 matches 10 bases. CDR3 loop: CASSVIRDRGNQPQHF. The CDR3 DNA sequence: TGTGCCAGCAGTGTCATCCGGGACAGGGGAAATCAGCCCCAGCATTTT.